The 29 T cell receptor beta chains given below trace back to one sample, sequenced in a study of cytomegalovirus exposure and HLA in healthy donors. Both 60 Vbeta primers and 13 Jbeta primers went into the PCR. Profiling relied on immunoSEQ multiplex PCR, and the TCRdb table lists in-frame clones only, not all of them. The table records roughly 54,000 clones, 70% of them present only once. Input material: PBMCs. The receptor set was obtained from a woman aged 60-70 years in good health and CMV-seropositive.

This clone was observed a handful of times. V usage is TRBV19 and J usage is TRBJ1-2, with 8 bases fitting TRBD1. V lost 4 bases and J lost 0; bases outside the gene matches: 7. The CDR3 consists of 16 residues. Germline-derived CDR1 and CDR2 are LNHDA and SQIVND (reference sequence). DNA of the CDR3: TGTGCCAGTAGTAACCAAGGGACAGGAGCTAACTATGGCTACACCTTC. Its protein is CASSNQGTGANYGYTF. Full variable domain (outside the CDR3, taken from reference TRBV19 and TRBJ1-2): DGGITQSPKYLFRKEGQNVTLSCEQNLNHDAMYWYRQDPGQGLRLIYYSQIVNDFQKGDIAEGYSVSREKKESFPLTVTSAQKNPTAFYLCASSNQGTGANYGYTFGSGTRLTVV.

The rearrangement links TRBV7-2 to TRBJ2-5, with TRBD2 as a possible D gene (5 bases). The CDR3 sequence is 15 residues long. V lost 5 bases and J 7 bases, leaving 20 bases between the germline ends. The germline gives CDR1 SGHTA, CDR2 FQGNSA. CDR3 coding DNA: TGTGCCAGCAGCCTCCAGAGGGATCTTGGAGGGACCCAGTACTTC. Its translation is CASSLQRDLGGTQYF. Using reference TRBV7-2 and TRBJ2-5 for the parts outside the CDR3, the full variable domain is GAGVSQSPSNKVTEKGKDVELRCDPISGHTALYWYRQSLGQGLEFLIYFQGNSAPDKSGLPSDRFSAERTGGSVSTLTIQRTQQEDSAVYLCASSLQRDLGGTQYFGPGTRLLVL.

J is TRBJ2-1 and V is TRBV30; D is possibly TRBD2 (5 bases). The CDR3 sequence is 12 residues long. Germline V gene data show CDR1 as GTSNPN and CDR2 as SVGIG (reference sequence). V was trimmed by 0 bases and J by 10 bases, leaving 10 bases between them. CDR3 protein: CAWSVRGGEQFF. CDR3 DNA sequence: TGTGCCTGGAGTGTACGGGGTGGGGAGCAGTTCTTC.

Concerning this clone itself: Germline is not matched at one junction end, which may reflect a read error. The V call is TRBV10-2, the J call TRBJ2-5; D remains ambiguous. The CDR3 spans 12 residues. Germline lookup yields CDR1 WSHSY and CDR2 SAAADI. The CDR3 is CATALVQEAQYF. The CDR3, as DNA: TGCGCCACCGCACTGGTCCAAGAGGCCCAGTACTTC.

The chain joins TRBV5-1 to TRBJ1-1, with a tentative D call TRBD1 (5 bases). The CDR3 extends over 16 amino acids. The V and J ends lost 2 bases and 3 bases respectively, with 17 bases between them. The germline V gene has CDR1 SGHRS and CDR2 YFSETQ. In nucleotides, the CDR3 is TGCGCCAGCAGCTTCGGAATATGGGGCAGGGACACTGAAGCTTTCTTT. Translating it yields CASSFGIWGRDTEAFF.

The rearrangement joins TRBV7-2 to TRBJ2-7; no reliable D call. This CDR3 has 11 residues. V was cut by 3 bases and J by 2 bases, with 2 bases left in between. The germline CDR1 and CDR2 sequences are SGHTA and FQGNSA. CDR3 amino acids: CASSFAYEQYF. In DNA form, the CDR3 reads TGTGCCAGCAGCTTCGCCTACGAGCAGTACTTC. The full variable domain, in which reference TRBV7-2 and TRBJ2-7 provide the parts outside the CDR3, is GAGVSQSPSNKVTEKGKDVELRCDPISGHTALYWYRQSLGQGLEFLIYFQGNSAPDKSGLPSDRFSAERTGGSVSTLTIQRTQQEDSAVYLCASSFAYEQYFGPGTRLTVT.

The chain links TRBV7-8 to TRBJ2-3; 9 nucleotides align to TRBD1. The CDR3 extends over 19 amino acids. Germline CDR1 SGHVS, CDR2 FQNEAQ. Losses at the gene ends were 1 base for V and 6 bases for J; bases not matched to a gene: 17. The CDR3 sequence: CASSLVALLGTGTGDTQYF. CDR3 DNA: TGTGCCAGCAGCTTAGTGGCTCTCTTAGGGACAGGGACGGGCGATACGCAGTATTTT.

This clone came up a few times. The CDR3 reads CASSQDGGLPKNIQYF. The CDR3, as DNA: TGCGCCAGCAGCCAAGACGGGGGATTACCTAAAAACATTCAGTACTTC. The genes are TRBV4-3 and TRBJ2-4, with D possibly TRBD2 on 6 matching bases. Trimming shortened V by 0 bases and J by 4 bases, and 13 bases separated the two germline ends. The CDR3 is made up of 16 amino acids. Germline V gene sequence: CDR1 LGHNA, CDR2 YSLEER.

The chain carries TRBV7-2 and TRBJ2-7; D is possibly TRBD1 (7 bases). Germline V gene sequence: CDR1 SGHTA, CDR2 FQGNSA. Trimming cost V 5 bases and J 3 bases, with 14 bases left between them. The CDR3 has 14 amino acids. This CDR3 is CASSAGTADYEQYF. In DNA form, the CDR3 reads TGTGCCAGCAGCGCGGGGACAGCGGACTACGAGCAGTACTTC.

This clone has a handful of counts. V usage is TRBV19 and J usage is TRBJ1-2; tentative D call: TRBD1 (6 bases). CDR3 length equals 15 residues. V gave up 2 bases and J gave up 7 bases, with 17 bases separating them. Germline CDR1 reads LNHDA; CDR2 reads SQIVND (reference sequence). The CDR3 DNA sequence: TGTGCCAGTAGTATACGAGGGGAACAGGGCGCTGGCTACACCTTC. This translates into CASSIRGEQGAGYTF.

The chain uses TRBV6-5 and TRBJ1-5; D unresolved. Trimming stripped 6 bases from V and 8 bases from J, with 11 bases between. The germline gives CDR1 MNHEY, CDR2 SVGAGI. The CDR3 contains 12 residues. The CDR3 DNA is TGTGCCAGCAGGGACTTCCCGAAGCCCCAGCATTTT. Translated: CASRDFPKPQHF.

Comments on this clone: This is likely a read error, given that the CDR3 carries no conserved phenylalanine or tryptophan at its end. It is unclear where the CDR3 begins or ends on the DNA, so no DNA is shown, and the CDR3 is as TCRdb lists it. The V call is TRBV2, the J call TRBJ1-1; the table's D call TRBD1 went unverified against the DNA. The CDR3 is made up of 13 amino acids, end residues included. Per germline, CDR1 SNHLY and CDR2 FYNNEI. CDR3 in amino acids: CASSEPGQQRHPL.

V is TRBV7-2 and J is TRBJ2-7, with 9 bases matching TRBD2. Germline CDR1 is SGHTA and CDR2 is FQGNSA. There are 15 residues in the CDR3. V lost 5 bases and J lost 7; bases outside the gene matches: 12. CDR3 nucleotide sequence: TGTGCCAGCAGCCCCGGTGGTAGCGGGGGTCGGGAGCAGTACTTC. Protein product: CASSPGGSGGREQYF.

This clone was seen once. The chain combines TRBV5-1 with TRBJ2-7; 10 positions agree with TRBD1. The CDR3 has 13 residues. The V gene end was trimmed by 4 bases and the J gene end by 5 bases; junction bases not matched to a gene: 3. The germline V gene encodes CDR1 SGHRS and CDR2 YFSETQ. This chain's CDR3 is CASSTGTGDEQYF. The CDR3 coding sequence is TGCGCCAGCAGCACCGGGACAGGGGACGAGCAGTACTTC. The whole variable domain, remainder taken from reference TRBV5-1 and TRBJ2-7, is KAGVTQTPRYLIKTRGQQVTLSCSPISGHRSVSWYQQTPGQGLQFLFEYFSETQRNKGNFPGRFSGRQFSNSRSEMNVSTLELGDSALYLCASSTGTGDEQYFGPGTRLTVT.

This clone has a handful of counts. The rearrangement links TRBV4-3 to TRBJ2-3; 9 nucleotides match TRBD2. Germline values: CDR1 LGHNA, CDR2 YSLEER. Losses at the gene ends were 1 base for V and 6 bases for J; bases not matched to a gene: 8. This CDR3 has 16 amino acids. CDR3 loop: CASSQGAGGLRDTQYF. CDR3 bases: TGCGCCAGCAGCCAAGGAGCGGGGGGCCTTCGGGATACGCAGTATTTT.

This chain joins TRBV2 and TRBJ2-6; 7 nucleotides agree with TRBD2. The germline V gene has CDR1 SNHLY and CDR2 FYNNEI. This CDR3 comprises 15 residues. J lost 4 bases, V lost 4 bases, and 4 bases had no gene match. This chain's CDR3 is CASSGEGIGANVLTF. DNA of the CDR3: TGTGCCAGCAGTGGGGAGGGAATAGGGGCCAACGTCCTGACTTTC.

Note on this clone: A read error may produce the germline difference seen at one junction end. The chain employs TRBV7-9 and TRBJ1-4; D remains unclear. CDR1 SEHNR and CDR2 FQNEAQ come from the germline V gene (reference sequence). The CDR3 consists of 15 residues. CDR3 loop: CSSSLASGLNEKLFF. Written as DNA, the CDR3 is TGTTCCAGCAGCTTAGCGTCGGGGTTGAATGAAAAACTGTTTTTT.

The J gene is TRBJ2-7, the V gene TRBV19; D is unresolved. This CDR3 has 15 residues. Germline V gene data show CDR1 as LNHDA and CDR2 as SQIVND (reference sequence). The V end was cut by 0 bases, the J end by 0 bases, with 9 bases between. Here the CDR3 reads CASSIDGRSSYEQYF. The CDR3 region has the DNA TGTGCCAGTAGTATAGATGGCCGGAGCTCCTACGAGCAGTACTTC.

The chain has TRBV6-6 and TRBJ1-2, with a possible D match to TRBD1 (6 bases). Looked up from germline, CDR1 is MNHNY and CDR2 is SVGAGI (reference sequence). Between the trimmed V and J ends, which lost 0 bases and 3 bases, there was a span of 8 bases. The CDR3 has 14 residues. The CDR3 sequence is CASSYSQGHYGYTF. Here the CDR3 DNA reads TGTGCCAGCAGTTACTCTCAGGGGCACTATGGCTACACCTTC.

The chain employs TRBV6-1 and TRBJ1-2; D might be TRBD1 (5 bases). V was trimmed by 2 bases and J by 2 bases, leaving 12 bases between them. This CDR3 is built from 15 residues. Germline V gene lookup returns CDR1 MNHNS and CDR2 SASEGT. CDR3 sequence (DNA): TGTGCCAGCAGTGAACTCGCGTCAGGGAACTATGGCTACACCTTC. It specifies CASSELASGNYGYTF.

V is TRBV5-1 and J is TRBJ1-5; D gene uncertain. The CDR3 has 15 residues. Germline V gene data show CDR1 as SGHRS and CDR2 as YFSETQ. The V gene lost 4 bases and the J gene lost 0 bases, with 11 bases spanning the gap. DNA for the CDR3: TGCGCCAGCAGCCCGGGAGCTAATAGCAATCAGCCCCAGCATTTT. This codes for CASSPGANSNQPQHF. The variable domain in full, with the rest retrieved from reference TRBV5-1 and TRBJ1-5, is KAGVTQTPRYLIKTRGQQVTLSCSPISGHRSVSWYQQTPGQGLQFLFEYFSETQRNKGNFPGRFSGRQFSNSRSEMNVSTLELGDSALYLCASSPGANSNQPQHFGDGTRLSIL.

This clone appeared a few times. This rearrangement joins TRBV2 to TRBJ2-5; a possible D gene is TRBD2 (6 bases). The germline V gene has CDR1 SNHLY and CDR2 FYNNEI. Between the trimmed V and J ends, which lost 4 bases and 1 base, there was a span of 19 bases. This CDR3 is 17 amino acids long. The CDR3 sequence is CASSGEGGTGAQETQYF. As DNA, the CDR3 is TGTGCCAGCAGTGGAGAGGGCGGGACCGGTGCCCAAGAGACCCAGTACTTC.

This chain uses TRBV5-1 with TRBJ1-6; tentatively, D is TRBD1 (5 bases). CDR1 and CDR2 from the germline V gene are SGHRS and YFSETQ. With 6 bases removed from V and 5 bases from J, the gap between germline ends came to 15 bases. This CDR3 contains 15 residues. The CDR3 spells CASTRGIGDNSPLHF. The CDR3 DNA reads as TGCGCCAGCACCCGGGGGATAGGGGATAATTCACCCCTCCACTTT. Supplemented by reference TRBV5-1 and TRBJ1-6, the full variable domain reads KAGVTQTPRYLIKTRGQQVTLSCSPISGHRSVSWYQQTPGQGLQFLFEYFSETQRNKGNFPGRFSGRQFSNSRSEMNVSTLELGDSALYLCASTRGIGDNSPLHFGNGTRLTVT.

This rearrangement joins TRBV11-2 to TRBJ2-3; 7 bases agree with TRBD2. V was pared by 1 base and J by 7 bases, with 14 bases of the junction left unmatched. Germline V CDR1 and CDR2: SGHAT, FQNNGV. The CDR3 covers 17 residues. The CDR3, as DNA: TGTGCCAGCAGCTTAGCCACCCAGCGGGGACGCGGAAATACGCAGTATTTT. This codes for CASSLATQRGRGNTQYF.

J is TRBJ2-3 and V is TRBV28; D might be TRBD2 (5 bases). The V and J ends lost 7 bases and 1 base respectively, with 12 bases between them. Germline CDR1 reads MDHEN; CDR2 reads SYDVKM. This CDR3 region has 14 residues. CDR3 in DNA: TGTGCCAGCATCCAAACAGCGGGCACAGATACGCAGTATTTT. Translated: CASIQTAGTDTQYF.

CDR3 residues: CASSRAGQVTYEQYF. CDR3 sequence (DNA): TGTGCCAGCTCACGGGCGGGACAGGTGACCTACGAGCAGTACTTC. The chain couples TRBV18 to TRBJ2-7; 8 bases fit TRBD1. Trimming cost V 4 bases and J 2 bases; bases outside gene matches: 7. This CDR3 spans 15 amino acids. Germline V gives CDR1 KGHSH, CDR2 LQKENI.

This clone was seen only once. J is TRBJ1-2 and V is TRBV29-1; TRBD1 is a possible D gene (5 bases). Germline V gene sequence: CDR1 SQVTM, CDR2 ANQGSEA. Trimming took 6 bases from V and 5 from J, leaving 13 bases between them. The CDR3 runs to 12 residues. This chain's CDR3 is CSVGGTEYGYTF. The CDR3, as DNA: TGCAGCGTGGGGGGGACGGAGTATGGCTACACCTTC. Full variable domain (outside the CDR3, taken from reference TRBV29-1 and TRBJ1-2): SAVISQKPSRDICQRGTSLTIQCQVDSQVTMMFWYRQQPGQSLTLIATANQGSEATYESGFVIDKFPISRPNLTFSTLTVSNMSPEDSSIYLCSVGGTEYGYTFGSGTRLTVV.

J is TRBJ2-7 and V is TRBV6-6, with 9 bases that match TRBD1. The CDR3 extends over 14 amino acids. Germline V gene lookup returns CDR1 MNHNY and CDR2 SVGAGI (reference sequence). J lost 6 bases, V lost 6 bases, and 9 bases had no gene match. CDR3 in DNA: TGTGCCAGCAGGTGGGGGACAGGGTCTCTCGAGCAGTACTTC. This gives the protein CASRWGTGSLEQYF.

This clone turned up a few times. The chain joins TRBV25-1 to TRBJ2-5; D might be TRBD2 (6 bases). CDR3 length: 16 amino acids. V gave up 0 bases and J gave up 0 bases, with 11 bases separating them. The germline V gene has CDR1 MGHDK and CDR2 SYGVNS. The DNA for the CDR3 is TGTGCCAGCAGTGAATACCGCGGGGCGTACCAAGAGACCCAGTACTTC. This encodes CASSEYRGAYQETQYF.